This T cell receptor (beta chain) was obtained from a study of tumor-infiltrating lymphocytes in primary liver carcinoma. Priming with a constant-region primer yielded TCR beta cDNA from around 540 ng total RNA. What produced the TCR beta libraries was three nested multiplex PCR rounds using slightly modified ARM-PCR. Each of the first two PCR rounds ran approximately 11 cycles with TRBV1-TRBV30 forward and C-beta reverse primers. Using its own MiXCR run on the multiplex PCR reads, TCRdb lists one record per CDR3 protein. This table holds fewer than 350,000 distinct CDR3 sequences, approximately 65% found once. V trimming: 7 bases; J trimming: 3 bases; junction bases outside the gene matches: 6. The CDR3 sequence is 14 residues long. Germline V gene lookup returns CDR1 SGHNT and CDR2 YYREEE (reference sequence). Germline DNA was also extracted, and blood RNA derived from unsorted whole blood. No patient had received treatment, and all had chronic HBV infection.

The sequence came from a man aged 40-49 years with primary liver carcinoma and hepatitis B virus infection. The chain employs TRBV5-4 and TRBJ2-3; TRBD1 agrees at 9 bases. Specimen: peripheral blood. CDR3 sequence: CASLDRGMTDTQYF. The CDR3 DNA sequence: TGTGCCAGCTTGGACAGGGGAATGACAGATACGCAGTATTTT.